This record concerns one T cell receptor (beta chain) sequence. The same CDR3 arises from other DNA sequences in this sample as well. Clones were read by immunoSEQ multiplex PCR, and TCRdb kept only the in-frame ones, dropping some. The repertoire has some 97,000 clones, about 90% of them found once; the top ten carry about 1.8%. The V gene's germline CDR1 is MDHEN and CDR2 SYDVKM. This CDR3 spans 13 amino acids. Trimming stripped 2 bases from V and 3 bases from J, with 7 bases between. This specimen belongs to a study of T cell changes during pregnancy in multiple sclerosis. This receptor was obtained from a female donor with multiple sclerosis, enrolled in a pregnancy study. The sample in question was peripheral blood, obtained after pregnancy. This sequence joins TRBV28 and TRBJ1-2; D is ambiguous. CDR3 sequence reads: CASSLGSHYGYTF. For the CDR3, the DNA is TGTGCCAGCAGTTTAGGCTCCCACTATGGCTACACCTTC.